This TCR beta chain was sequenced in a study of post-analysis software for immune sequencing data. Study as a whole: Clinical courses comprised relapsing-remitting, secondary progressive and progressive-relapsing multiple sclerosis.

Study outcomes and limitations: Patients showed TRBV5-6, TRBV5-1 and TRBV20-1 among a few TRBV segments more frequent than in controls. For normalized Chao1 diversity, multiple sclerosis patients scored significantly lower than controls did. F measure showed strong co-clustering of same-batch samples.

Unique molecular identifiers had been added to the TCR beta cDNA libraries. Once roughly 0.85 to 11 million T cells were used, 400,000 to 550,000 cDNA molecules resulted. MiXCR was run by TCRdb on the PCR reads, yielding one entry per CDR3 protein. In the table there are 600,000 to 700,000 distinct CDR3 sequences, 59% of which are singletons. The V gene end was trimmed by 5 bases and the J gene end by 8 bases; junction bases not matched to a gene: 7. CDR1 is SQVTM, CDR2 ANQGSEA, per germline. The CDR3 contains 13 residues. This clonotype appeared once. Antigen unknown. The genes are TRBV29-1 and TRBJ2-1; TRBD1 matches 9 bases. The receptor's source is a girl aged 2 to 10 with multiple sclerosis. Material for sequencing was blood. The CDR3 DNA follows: TGCAGCGTTCCCCGGGACAGGGTCGATGAGCAGTTCTTC. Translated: CSVPRDRVDEQFF.